This T cell receptor (beta chain) stems from a study of T cells in Graves' hyperthyroidism and ophthalmopathy. RNA transcripts provided the source from which TCR beta CDR3 regions were amplified. Using the HTBI primer set, a first-round RT-PCR was run on the TCR CDR3. TCRdb reanalysed the multiplex PCR reads using MiXCR and keeps one entry per CDR3 protein. This sample has about 520,000 distinct CDR3 sequences, with less than 25% found just once. Ophthalmopathy in the patients scored at least 3 on Clinical Activity Score and at least 4 on NOSPECS grade, lasting under 3 months. Uncontrolled infection, other autoimmune disease, pregnancy or lactation excluded patients. Diagnosis relied on clinical symptoms, serum thyroxine and TRAb, thyroid ultrasound and orbital computed tomography. The CDR3 extends over 14 amino acids. The germline V gene has CDR1 MGHRA and CDR2 YSYEKL. V was shortened by 2 bases and J by 8 bases, with 15 bases between the two germline ends.

The chain links TRBV4-1 to TRBJ1-2; D remains ambiguous. The receptor's source is a woman in her 30s with Graves' ophthalmopathy. The sample taken for sequencing was blood. The CDR3 loop is CASSQIGRHSGYTF. The CDR3 bases are TGCGCCAGCAGCCAAATCGGGCGACACTCCGGCTACACCTTC.